This record concerns one TCR beta chain sequence. Its antigen remains undetermined. Per-base qualities were not stored, and no clone one base away is much larger. CDR1 and CDR2, looked up from the germline V gene, are SNHLY and FYNNEI. From the cysteine through the phenylalanine, the CDR3 covers 18 amino acids. The sequence is cut down to CDR3 DNA, 54 bases in frame from base 1. V is shortened by 6 bases, J by 0 bases, and the region joining them spans 20 bases. This specimen comes from a study of blood T cell repertoires in COVID-19 (dated by TCRdb to 2019 to 2021). At the level of the whole study: The collaborator samples originated in the United States, Italy and Spain and spanned the acute and convalescent phases of COVID-19. Samples were obtained from the ongoing ImmuneRACE study (first 160 participants) and from about 1,300 subjects provided by 6 global collaborators. The dataset comprised deeply sampled blood TCRbeta repertoires from subjects exposed to, actively infected with, or recovered from COVID-19. The prospective study material was composed of cDNA or gDNA derived from T cells, B-cell-depleted T cells, or PBMCs. The repertoires were made available in a free public database intended to serve as a resource for research on the immune response to SARS-CoV-2. Where HLA class I and class II types were available, the types were taken from metadata supplied by the sample provider, not from assay-based typing. The sample metadata nearly always contained a de-identified subject ID, COVID-19 status, age in years and sex. Points the paper makes about the study in general: The quantity of clinical and demographic metadata differed by source and by participant and was supplied without curation.

Collaborating institutions collected whole blood in K2EDTA tubes following their own protocols. For TCRbeta analysis, collaborators shipped samples in one of three forms: frozen whole blood, isolated PBMCs, or DNA extracted from either of those sample types. TCRbeta CDR3 regions were amplified from genomic DNA using the immunoSEQ Assay, a bias-controlled multiplex PCR. Per the authors' processing: The number of nucleated cells in each sample was estimated from the amplification of reference gene primers within the assay. To quantify the absolute abundance of each unique TCRbeta CDR3 rearrangement, sequence reads were collapsed and filtered. For each sample, productive Simpson clonality was calculated as the square root of Simpson's diversity index over productive rearrangements. TCRdb's version of the immuneACCESS table is confined to in-frame rearrangements and falls short of the full clone set. An unresolved V gene accounts for under half of the shortfall where checked; the remainder is of unknown origin. From that table come the V and J calls and clone size; the DNA was used to work out D and trimming. The sample profile shows about 260,000 clones; 80% to 90% of them were found once. About 2.1% of the sample goes to the ten largest clones.

The chain couples TRBV2 to TRBJ1-4; TRBD1 is a possible D gene, resting on 6 matching bases. The sample taken for sequencing was peripheral blood. The receptor's source is a man in his thirties or forties with active or convalescent COVID-19. The CDR3 protein: CASRMGRGRSATNEKLFF. Here is the DNA: TGTGCCAGCAGAATGGGCAGGGGCCGCTCTGCAACTAATGAAAAACTGTTTTTT.